These T cell receptor beta chains were read from a single sample in a study of Graves' ophthalmopathy and Graves' hyperthyroidism. TCRdb passed the multiplex PCR reads through MiXCR, listing each CDR3 protein once. The data hold hundreds of thousands of distinct CDR3 sequences, with roughly 39% observed a single time. Sequencing was done on a sample of peripheral blood. All receptors come from an adult man with Graves' ophthalmopathy. CDR3s include the opening cysteine and the closing phenylalanine or tryptophan.

J gene: TRBJ2-7
V gene: TRBV7-9
CDR3 protein: CASSPWSYEQYF

J gene: TRBJ1-2
V gene: TRBV30
CDR3 protein: CASEPGSNYGYTF

J gene: TRBJ1-6
V gene: TRBV11-2
CDR3 protein: CASSLHEISGLHF

J gene: TRBJ2-7
V gene: TRBV3-1
CDR3 protein: CASSQDASGAYEQYF

J gene: TRBJ1-5
V gene: TRBV10-3
CDR3 protein: CAIRGQGFDQPQHF

J gene: TRBJ1-5
V gene: TRBV12-3/TRBV12-4
CDR3 protein: CASSPTPDGNQPQHF

J gene: NA
V gene: TRBV10-3
CDR3 protein: CAITDREDANEQFF

J gene: TRBJ1-2
V gene: TRBV25-1
CDR3 protein: CASSTTGGAGNTF

J gene: TRBJ1-2
V gene: TRBV29-1
CDR3 protein: CSVVRTDYGYTF

J gene: TRBJ1-1
V gene: TRBV24-1
CDR3 protein: CASSFSPENTEAFF

J gene: TRBJ1-2
V gene: TRBV4-1
CDR3 protein: CASSQQDRDGGYTF

J gene: TRBJ2-5
V gene: TRBV29-1
CDR3 protein: CSVTSGEETQYF

J gene: TRBJ1-2
V gene: TRBV4-2
CDR3 protein: CASSQDSGDRPYGYTF

J gene: TRBJ2-3
V gene: TRBV5-4
CDR3 protein: CASSSLSRGRTDTQYF

J gene: TRBJ1-4
V gene: TRBV12-3/TRBV12-4
CDR3 protein: CASSLMGHRDNEKLFF

J gene: TRBJ2-5
V gene: TRBV10-3
CDR3 protein: CASTLGAVETQYF

J gene: TRBJ1-2
V gene: TRBV27
CDR3 protein: CASSLRGAGYGYTF

J gene: TRBJ2-7
V gene: TRBV9
CDR3 protein: CASSGEVGTVYF

J gene: TRBJ2-5
V gene: TRBV5-1
CDR3 protein: CASSPRTSGGIKTQYF

J gene: TRBJ2-7
V gene: TRBV12-3/TRBV12-4
CDR3 protein: CASSDNSGTGYEQYF

J gene: TRBJ2-7
V gene: TRBV6-5
CDR3 protein: CASSYAGRGAGAYEQYF